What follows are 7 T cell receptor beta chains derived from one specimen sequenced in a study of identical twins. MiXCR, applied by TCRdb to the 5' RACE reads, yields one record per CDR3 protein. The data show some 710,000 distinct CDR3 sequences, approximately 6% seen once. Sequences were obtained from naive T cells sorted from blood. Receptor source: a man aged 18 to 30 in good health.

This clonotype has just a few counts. CDR3: CAIKSMLNSAEQYV. CDR3 coding DNA: TGTGCCATCAAATCGATGCTGAATAGCGCCGAGCAGTACGTC. This rearrangement joins TRBV10-3 to TRBJ2-7; tentatively, D is TRBD2 (5 bases). Trimming stripped 7 bases from V and 6 bases from J, with 19 bases between. Germline values: CDR1 ENHRY, CDR2 SYGVKD. The CDR3 contains 14 residues.

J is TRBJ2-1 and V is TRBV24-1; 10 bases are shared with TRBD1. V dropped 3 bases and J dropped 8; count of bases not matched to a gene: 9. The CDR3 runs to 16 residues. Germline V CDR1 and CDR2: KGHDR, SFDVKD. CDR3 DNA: TGTGCCACCAGTGATCCGACCGGGACAGGGGATGATGAGCAGTTCTTC. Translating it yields CATSDPTGTGDDEQFF.

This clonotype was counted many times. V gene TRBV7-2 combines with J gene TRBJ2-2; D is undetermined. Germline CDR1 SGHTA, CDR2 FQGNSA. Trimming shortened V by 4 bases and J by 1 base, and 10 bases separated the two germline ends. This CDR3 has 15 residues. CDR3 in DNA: TGTGCCAGCAGCTCCCGTCGATTGAACACCGGGGAGCTGTTTTTT. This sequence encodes CASSSRRLNTGELFF.

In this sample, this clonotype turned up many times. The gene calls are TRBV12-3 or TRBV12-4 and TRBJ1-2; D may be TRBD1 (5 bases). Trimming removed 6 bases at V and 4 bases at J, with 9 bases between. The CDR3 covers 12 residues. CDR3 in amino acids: CASSGQSYGYTF. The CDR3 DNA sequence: TGTGCCAGCAGCGGACAAAGCTATGGCTACACCTTC.

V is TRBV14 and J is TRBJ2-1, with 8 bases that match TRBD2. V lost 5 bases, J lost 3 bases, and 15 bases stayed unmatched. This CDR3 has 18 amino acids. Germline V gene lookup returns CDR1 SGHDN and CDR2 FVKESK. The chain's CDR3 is CASSAQKIGLAGYNEQFF. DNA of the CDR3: TGTGCCAGCAGCGCCCAAAAGATCGGCCTAGCGGGCTACAATGAGCAGTTCTTC.

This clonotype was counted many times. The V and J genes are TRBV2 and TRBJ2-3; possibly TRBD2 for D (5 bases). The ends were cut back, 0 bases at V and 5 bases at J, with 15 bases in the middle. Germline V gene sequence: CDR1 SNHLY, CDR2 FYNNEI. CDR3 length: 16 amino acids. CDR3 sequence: CASSEALREGRDTQYF. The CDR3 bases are TGTGCCAGCAGTGAAGCGCTTCGTGAGGGCAGAGATACGCAGTATTTT.

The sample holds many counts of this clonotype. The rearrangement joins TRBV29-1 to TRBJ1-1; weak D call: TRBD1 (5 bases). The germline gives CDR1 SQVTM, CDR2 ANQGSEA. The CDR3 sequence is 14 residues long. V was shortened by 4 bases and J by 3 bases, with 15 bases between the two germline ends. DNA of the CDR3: TGCAGCGTTGTTGGGCCCATGGGGGACACTGAAGCTTTCTTT. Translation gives CSVVGPMGDTEAFF.